These 7 T cell receptor beta chains came from one sample sequenced in a study of shared clonotypes between healthy human individuals (dated by TCRdb to the early 2020s). Library preparation employed the immunoSEQ multiplex PCR assay. Sourced from immuneACCESS, this table was stored by TCRdb with only in-frame sequences that have V and J called. A share of the clones is absent; for the studies checked, an unresolved V gene accounts for under half, and the remainder has no known explanation. The sample table lists 780,000 or so clones, roughly two thirds of them with a count of one. The biggest ten clones account for around 1.7% of the sample. Sequenced sample: memory CD4+ T cells sorted from blood. This specimen's cell subset or site label, per the study, means: CD45RA-negative fraction. The receptors come from a woman in her twenties or thirties in good health.

This CDR3 is CASSEEEETQYF. For the CDR3, the DNA is TGTGCCAGCAGTGAGGAGGAAGAGACCCAGTACTTC. The chain couples TRBV2 to TRBJ2-5, with D perhaps matching TRBD2 (5 bases). The length of the CDR3 is 12 residues. Between the trimmed V and J ends, which lost 3 bases and 3 bases, there was a span of 5 bases. CDR1 is SNHLY, CDR2 FYNNEI, per germline.

To note about this clone: The same CDR3 arises from other DNA sequences in this sample as well. This chain joins TRBV6-5 and TRBJ2-5; the D is unclear. Germline V lookup: CDR1 MNHEY, CDR2 SVGAGI. The length of the CDR3 is 14 residues. V gave up 2 bases and J gave up 2 bases, with 9 bases separating them. In DNA, the CDR3 is TGTGCCAGCAGTTACGACGGAAGACAAGAGACCCAGTACTTC. Residues: CASSYDGRQETQYF.

The rearrangement uses TRBV28 and TRBJ2-3, with 7 positions matching TRBD2. The V and J ends lost 4 bases and 2 bases, in that order; junction bases with no gene match: 15. The CDR3 length is 18 residues. CDR1 is MDHEN, CDR2 SYDVKM, per germline. DNA of the CDR3: TGTGCCAGCAGTTGGTCTAGCGGACAAGTGGGATTCACAGATACGCAGTATTTT. Translating it yields CASSWSSGQVGFTDTQYF.

The chain carries TRBV4-1 and TRBJ2-7; 11 nucleotides match TRBD2. Trimming removed 2 bases from V and 6 bases from J; junction bases left unmatched: 6. The CDR3 extends over 15 amino acids. Looked up from germline, CDR1 is MGHRA and CDR2 is YSYEKL. In DNA form, the CDR3 reads TGCGCCAGCAGCCAACCTACTAGCGGGAGACGCGAGCAGTACTTC. Protein sequence: CASSQPTSGRREQYF.

In nucleotides, the CDR3 is TGTGCCAGCAGTTTCTGGGGGGACAGCAATCAGCCCCAGCATTTT. Protein: CASSFWGDSNQPQHF. The chain joins TRBV28 to TRBJ1-5; maybe TRBD1 (5 bases). Germline V gene lookup returns CDR1 MDHEN and CDR2 SYDVKM. Trimming removed 3 bases from V and 1 base from J, with 10 bases in between. CDR3 length equals 15 residues.

This chain uses TRBV5-6 with TRBJ1-2; D may be TRBD1 (6 bases). The CDR3 loop spans 14 amino acids. In germline, CDR1 is SGHDT, CDR2 YYEEEE. V dropped 4 bases and J dropped 6 bases, with 16 bases sitting between them. Here the CDR3 reads CASSRDRLSNGYTF. As DNA, the CDR3 is TGTGCCAGCAGCCGCGACAGGCTGTCGAATGGCTACACCTTC.

This clone was seen only a few times. The V and J genes are TRBV7-2 and TRBJ2-3, with D maybe TRBD1 (6 bases). V gave up 4 bases and J gave up 1 base, with 9 bases separating them. The CDR3 sequence is 14 residues long. Germline CDR1 is SGHTA and CDR2 is FQGNSA. The CDR3 sequence is CASSSYRGTDTQYF. The CDR3 DNA is TGTGCCAGCAGCTCCTACAGGGGCACAGATACGCAGTATTTT.